This section outlines one TCR beta chain sequence together with its context. Its antigen is unidentified. The data were obtained in a study of B cell selection in AIRE deficiency. Study-level points and caveats: AIRE-deficient Tconv and Treg repertoires matched healthy donors in TCRBV, CDR3 length, diversity. Patient Tconv cells held about 31% of Treg sequences shared by healthy donors. CDR3s were shorter in shared Treg sequences, reflecting few non-templated nucleotide insertions.

Sorting defined conventional CD4 T cells as CD4+CD127+. Method: immunoSEQ multiplex PCR; TCRdb's copy keeps in-frame clones and lacks some. This repertoire shows tens of thousands of clones, about 95% found once; its top ten account for 0.15% to 0.2%. The sample was CD4+CD127+ conventional T cells sorted from PBMCs. This sequence originates from a human donor in good health.

The CDR3 protein is CASSRSGDSGYGYTF. The CDR3 nucleotides read TGTGCCAGCAGCCGATCGGGGGATTCCGGCTATGGCTACACCTTC. The chain recombines TRBV7-3 with TRBJ1-2; possible D gene TRBD1, 5 bases. Germline CDR1 SGHTA, CDR2 FQGTGA. V lost 5 bases and J 4 bases, leaving 17 bases between the germline ends. This CDR3 is 15 amino acids long.